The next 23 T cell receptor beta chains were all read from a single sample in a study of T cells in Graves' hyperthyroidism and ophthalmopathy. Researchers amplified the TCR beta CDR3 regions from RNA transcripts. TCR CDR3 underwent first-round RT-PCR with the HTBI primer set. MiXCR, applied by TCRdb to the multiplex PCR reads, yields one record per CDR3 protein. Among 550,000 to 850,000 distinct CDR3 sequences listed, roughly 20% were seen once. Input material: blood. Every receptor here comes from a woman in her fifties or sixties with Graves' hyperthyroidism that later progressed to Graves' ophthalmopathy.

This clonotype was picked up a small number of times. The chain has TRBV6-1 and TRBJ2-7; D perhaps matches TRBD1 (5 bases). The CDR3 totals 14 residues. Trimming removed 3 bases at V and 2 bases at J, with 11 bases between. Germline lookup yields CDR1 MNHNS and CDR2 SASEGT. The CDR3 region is CASSETAYTYEQYF. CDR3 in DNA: TGTGCCAGCAGTGAGACAGCTTACACCTACGAGCAGTACTTC.

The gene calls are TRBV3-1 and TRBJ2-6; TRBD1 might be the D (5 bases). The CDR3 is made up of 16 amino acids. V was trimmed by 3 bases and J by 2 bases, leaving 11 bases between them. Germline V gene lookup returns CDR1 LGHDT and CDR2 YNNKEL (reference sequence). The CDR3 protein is CASSQTASPGANVLTF. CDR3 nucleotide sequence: TGTGCCAGCAGCCAGACAGCTAGTCCTGGGGCCAACGTCCTGACTTTC. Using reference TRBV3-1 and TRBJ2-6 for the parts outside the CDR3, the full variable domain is DTAVSQTPKYLVTQMGNDKSIKCEQNLGHDTMYWYKQDSKKFLKIMFSYNNKELIINETVPNRFSPKSPDKAHLNLHINSLELGDSAVYFCASSQTASPGANVLTFGAGSRLTVL.

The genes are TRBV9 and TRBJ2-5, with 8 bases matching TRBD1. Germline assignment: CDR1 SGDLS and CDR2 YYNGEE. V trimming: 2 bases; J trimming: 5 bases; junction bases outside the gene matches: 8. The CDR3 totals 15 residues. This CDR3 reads CASSVETGAEETQYF. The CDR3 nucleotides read TGTGCCAGCAGCGTCGAGACAGGGGCTGAGGAGACCCAGTACTTC.

This CDR3 is CASSGTGASYGYTF. CDR3 coding DNA: TGTGCCAGCAGCGGGACCGGGGCCAGCTATGGCTACACCTTC. The chain recombines TRBV7-9 with TRBJ1-2; tentatively, D is TRBD1 (5 bases). Germline CDR1 is SEHNR and CDR2 is FQNEAQ (reference sequence). Trimming left V 5 bases short and J 4 bases short, with 14 bases between. CDR3 length equals 14 residues.

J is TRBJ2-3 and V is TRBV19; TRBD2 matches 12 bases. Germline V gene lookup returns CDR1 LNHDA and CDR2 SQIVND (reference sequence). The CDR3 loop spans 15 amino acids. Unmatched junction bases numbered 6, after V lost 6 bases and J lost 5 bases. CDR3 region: CASSTSGGHRDTQYF. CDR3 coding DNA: TGTGCCAGTAGCACTAGCGGGGGGCATAGAGATACGCAGTATTTT.

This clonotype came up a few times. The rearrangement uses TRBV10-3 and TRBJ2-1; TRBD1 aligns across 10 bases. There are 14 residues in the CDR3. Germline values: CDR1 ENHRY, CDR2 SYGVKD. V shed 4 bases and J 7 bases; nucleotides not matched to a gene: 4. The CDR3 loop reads CAISGDRGRNEQFF. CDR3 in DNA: TGTGCCATCAGTGGAGACAGGGGGCGGAATGAGCAGTTCTTC.

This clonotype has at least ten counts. CDR3: CASSLERTRGPGELFF. CDR3 bases: TGTGCCAGCAGCTTAGAACGGACTAGAGGTCCCGGGGAGCTGTTTTTT. The rearrangement uses TRBV11-2 and TRBJ2-2; 7 bases fit TRBD2. The germline V gene has CDR1 SGHAT and CDR2 FQNNGV. The length of the CDR3 is 16 residues. V dropped 0 bases and J dropped 6; count of bases not matched to a gene: 7. Based on the CDR3 plus reference TRBV11-2 and TRBJ2-2, the full variable domain is EAGVAQSPRYKIIEKRQSVAFWCNPISGHATLYWYQQILGQGPKLLIQFQNNGVVDDSQLPKDRFSAERLKGVDSTLKIQPAKLEDSAVYLCASSLERTRGPGELFFGEGSRLTVL.

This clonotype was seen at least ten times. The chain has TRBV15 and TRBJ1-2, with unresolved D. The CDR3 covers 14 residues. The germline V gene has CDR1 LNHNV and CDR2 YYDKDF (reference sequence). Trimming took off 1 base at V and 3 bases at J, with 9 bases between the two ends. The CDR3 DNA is TGTGCCACCAGCAGAGCTGTCAGTGACTATGGCTACACCTTC. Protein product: CATSRAVSDYGYTF.

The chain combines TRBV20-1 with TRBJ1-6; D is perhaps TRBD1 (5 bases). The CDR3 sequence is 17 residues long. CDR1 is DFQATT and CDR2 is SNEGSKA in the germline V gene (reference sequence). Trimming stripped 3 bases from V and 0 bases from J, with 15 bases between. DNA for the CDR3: TGCAGTGCTAGGGGGAGGGACCGCATCTCCTATAATTCACCCCTCCACTTT. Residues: CSARGRDRISYNSPLHF.

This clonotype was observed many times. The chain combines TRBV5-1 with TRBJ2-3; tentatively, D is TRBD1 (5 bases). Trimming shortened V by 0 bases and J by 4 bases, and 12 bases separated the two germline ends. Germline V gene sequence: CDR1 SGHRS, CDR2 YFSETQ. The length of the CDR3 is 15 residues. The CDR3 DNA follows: TGCGCCAGCAGCTTGGATGCAGGGTTGGCAGATACGCAGTATTTT. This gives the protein CASSLDAGLADTQYF.

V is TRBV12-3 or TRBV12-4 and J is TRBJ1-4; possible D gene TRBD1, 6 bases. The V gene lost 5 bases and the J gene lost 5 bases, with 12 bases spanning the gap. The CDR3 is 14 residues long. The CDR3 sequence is CASSAYRANEKLFF. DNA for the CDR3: TGTGCCAGCAGTGCCTACAGGGCCAATGAAAAACTGTTTTTT.

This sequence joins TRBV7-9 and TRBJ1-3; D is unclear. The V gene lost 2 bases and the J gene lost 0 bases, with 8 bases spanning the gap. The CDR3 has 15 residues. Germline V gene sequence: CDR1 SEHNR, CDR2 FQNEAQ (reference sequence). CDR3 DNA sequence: TGTGCCAGCAGCTTATTTGTGACCTCTGGAAACACCATATATTTT. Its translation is CASSLFVTSGNTIYF.

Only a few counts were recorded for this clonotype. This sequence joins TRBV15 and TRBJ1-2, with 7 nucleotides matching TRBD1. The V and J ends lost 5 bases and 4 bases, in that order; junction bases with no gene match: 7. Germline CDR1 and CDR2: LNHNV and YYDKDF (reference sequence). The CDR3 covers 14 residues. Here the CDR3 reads CATSHGGQTYGYTF. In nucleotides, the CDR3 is TGTGCCACCAGCCACGGGGGACAGACCTATGGCTACACCTTC.

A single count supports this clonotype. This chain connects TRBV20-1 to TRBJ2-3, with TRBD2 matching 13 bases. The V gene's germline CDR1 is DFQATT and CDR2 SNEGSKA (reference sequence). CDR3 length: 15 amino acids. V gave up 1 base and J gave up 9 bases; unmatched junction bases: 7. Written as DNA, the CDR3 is TGCAGTGCTAGAGGGACTAGCGGGGGCCTAGGGACGCAGTATTTT. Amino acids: CSARGTSGGLGTQYF.

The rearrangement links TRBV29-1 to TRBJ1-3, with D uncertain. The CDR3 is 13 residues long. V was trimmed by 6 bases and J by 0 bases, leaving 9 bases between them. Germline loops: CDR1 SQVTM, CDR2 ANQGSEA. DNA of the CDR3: TGCAGCGTCCTACAGTACTCTGGAAACACCATATATTTT. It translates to CSVLQYSGNTIYF.

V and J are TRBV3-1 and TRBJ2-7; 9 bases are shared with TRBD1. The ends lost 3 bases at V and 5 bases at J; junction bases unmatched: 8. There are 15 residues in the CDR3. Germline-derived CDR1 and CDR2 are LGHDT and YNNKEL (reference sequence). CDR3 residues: CASSQTGTGTHEQYF. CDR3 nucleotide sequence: TGTGCCAGCAGCCAGACCGGGACAGGGACCCACGAGCAGTACTTC.

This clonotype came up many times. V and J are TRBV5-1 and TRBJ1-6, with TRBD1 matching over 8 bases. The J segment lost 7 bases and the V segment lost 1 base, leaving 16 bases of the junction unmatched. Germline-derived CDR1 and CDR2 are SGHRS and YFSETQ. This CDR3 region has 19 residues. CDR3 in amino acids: CASSLSGQGPSVGNSPLHF. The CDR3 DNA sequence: TGCGCCAGCAGCTTGAGTGGACAGGGCCCCTCCGTTGGCAATTCACCCCTCCACTTT.

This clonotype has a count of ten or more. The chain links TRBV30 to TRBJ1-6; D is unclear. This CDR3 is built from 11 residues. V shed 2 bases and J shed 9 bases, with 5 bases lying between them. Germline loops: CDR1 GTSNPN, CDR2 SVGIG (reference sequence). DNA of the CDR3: TGTGCCTGGAGTCCCGGTTCACCCCTCCACTTT. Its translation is CAWSPGSPLHF. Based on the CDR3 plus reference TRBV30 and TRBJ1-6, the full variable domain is SQTIHQWPATLVQPVGSPLSLECTVEGTSNPNLYWYRQAAGRGLQLLFYSVGIGQISSEVPQNLSASRPQDRQFILSSKKLLLSDSGFYLCAWSPGSPLHFGNGTRLTVT.

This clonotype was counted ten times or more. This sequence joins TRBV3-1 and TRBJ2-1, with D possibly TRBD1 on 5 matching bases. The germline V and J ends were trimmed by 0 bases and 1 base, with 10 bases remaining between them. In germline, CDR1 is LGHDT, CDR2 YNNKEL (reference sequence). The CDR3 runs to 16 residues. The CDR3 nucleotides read TGTGCCAGCAGCCAAGAAGGGGTATCGTCCTACAATGAGCAGTTCTTC. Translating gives CASSQEGVSSYNEQFF.

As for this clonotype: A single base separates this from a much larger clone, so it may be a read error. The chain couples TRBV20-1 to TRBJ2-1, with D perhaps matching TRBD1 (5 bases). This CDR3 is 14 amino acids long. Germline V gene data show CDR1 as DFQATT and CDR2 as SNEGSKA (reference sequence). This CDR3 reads CSAMLSQGMDEQLF. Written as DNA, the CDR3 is TGCAGTGCCATGCTATCCCAGGGTATGGATGAGCAGCTCTTC.

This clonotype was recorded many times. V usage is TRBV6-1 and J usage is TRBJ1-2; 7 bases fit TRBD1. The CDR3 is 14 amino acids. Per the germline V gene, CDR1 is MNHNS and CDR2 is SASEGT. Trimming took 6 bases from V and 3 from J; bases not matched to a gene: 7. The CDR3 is CASRDGQVDYGYTF. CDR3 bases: TGTGCCAGCAGGGATGGACAGGTGGACTATGGCTACACCTTC.

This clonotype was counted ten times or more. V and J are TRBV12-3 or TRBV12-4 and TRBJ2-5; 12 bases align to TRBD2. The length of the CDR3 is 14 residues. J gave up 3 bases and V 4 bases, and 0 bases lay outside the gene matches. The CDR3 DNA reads TGTGCCAGCAGTTGGACTAGCGGGGAAGAGACCCAGTACTTC. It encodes CASSWTSGEETQYF.

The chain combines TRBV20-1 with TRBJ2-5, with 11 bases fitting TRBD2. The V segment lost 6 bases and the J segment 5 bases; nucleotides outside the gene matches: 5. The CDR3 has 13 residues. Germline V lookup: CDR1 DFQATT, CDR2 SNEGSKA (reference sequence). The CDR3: CSALTSGAETQYF. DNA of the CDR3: TGCAGTGCCTTGACTAGCGGGGCCGAGACCCAGTACTTC.